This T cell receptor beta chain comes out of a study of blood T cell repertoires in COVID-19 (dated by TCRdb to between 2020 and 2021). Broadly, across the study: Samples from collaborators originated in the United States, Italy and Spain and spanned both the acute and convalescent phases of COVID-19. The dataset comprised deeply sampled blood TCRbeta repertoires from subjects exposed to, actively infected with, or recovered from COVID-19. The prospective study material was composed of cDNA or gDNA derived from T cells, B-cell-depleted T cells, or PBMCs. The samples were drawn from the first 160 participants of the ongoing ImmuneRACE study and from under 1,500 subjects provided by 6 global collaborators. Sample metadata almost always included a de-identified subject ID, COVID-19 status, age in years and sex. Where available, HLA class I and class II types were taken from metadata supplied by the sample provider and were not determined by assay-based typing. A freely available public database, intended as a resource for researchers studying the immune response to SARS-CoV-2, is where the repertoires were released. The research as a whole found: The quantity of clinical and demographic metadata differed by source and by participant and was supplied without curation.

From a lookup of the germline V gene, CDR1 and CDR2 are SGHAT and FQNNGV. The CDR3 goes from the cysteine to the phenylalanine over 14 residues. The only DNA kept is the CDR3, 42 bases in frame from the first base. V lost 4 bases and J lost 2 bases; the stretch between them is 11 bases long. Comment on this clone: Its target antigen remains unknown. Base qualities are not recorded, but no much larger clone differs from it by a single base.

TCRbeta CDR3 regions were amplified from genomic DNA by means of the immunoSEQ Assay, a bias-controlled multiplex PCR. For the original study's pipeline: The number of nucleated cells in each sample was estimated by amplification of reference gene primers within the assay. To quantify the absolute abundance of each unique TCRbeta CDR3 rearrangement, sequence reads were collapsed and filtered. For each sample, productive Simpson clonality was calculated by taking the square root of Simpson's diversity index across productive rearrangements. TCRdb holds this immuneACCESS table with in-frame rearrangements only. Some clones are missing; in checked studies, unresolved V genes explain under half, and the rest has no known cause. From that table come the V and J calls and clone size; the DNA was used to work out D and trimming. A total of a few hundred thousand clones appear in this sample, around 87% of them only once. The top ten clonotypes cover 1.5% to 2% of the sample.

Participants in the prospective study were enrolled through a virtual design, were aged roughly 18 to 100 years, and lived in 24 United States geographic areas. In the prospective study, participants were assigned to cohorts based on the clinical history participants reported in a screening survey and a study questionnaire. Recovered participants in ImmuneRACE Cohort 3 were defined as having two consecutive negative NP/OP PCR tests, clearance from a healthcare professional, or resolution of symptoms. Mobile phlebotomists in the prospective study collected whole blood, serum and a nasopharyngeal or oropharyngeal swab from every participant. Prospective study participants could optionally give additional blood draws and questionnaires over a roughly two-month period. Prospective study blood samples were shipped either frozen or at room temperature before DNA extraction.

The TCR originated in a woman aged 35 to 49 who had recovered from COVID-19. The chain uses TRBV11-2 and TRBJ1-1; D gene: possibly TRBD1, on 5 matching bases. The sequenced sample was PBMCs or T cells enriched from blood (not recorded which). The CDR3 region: CASSSRAGNTEAFF. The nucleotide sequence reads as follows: TGTGCCAGCAGCTCCAGGGCGGGAAACACTGAAGCTTTCTTT.